The 32 T cell receptor beta chains listed next were all sequenced from one sample in a study of T cells in Graves' hyperthyroidism and ophthalmopathy. RNA transcripts gave rise to amplified TCR beta CDR3 regions. The HTBI primer set was used in a first-round RT-PCR of the TCR CDR3. TCRdb recomputed calls from the multiplex PCR reads with MiXCR, one row per CDR3 protein. The sample holds about 600,000 distinct CDR3 sequences, roughly 15% seen once. Source material: blood. These receptors originate from a middle-aged woman with Graves' ophthalmopathy.

Many counts were recorded for this clonotype. The rearrangement joins TRBV5-1 to TRBJ1-3; no clear D. V was trimmed by 0 bases and J by 4 bases, leaving 11 bases between them. The CDR3 totals 15 residues. Germline V gene data show CDR1 as SGHRS and CDR2 as YFSETQ. The DNA for the CDR3 is TGCGCCAGCAGCTTGGGACATCCAGACGGAAACACCATATATTTT. Residues: CASSLGHPDGNTIYF.

At least ten counts were recorded for this clonotype. The rearrangement joins TRBV3-1 to TRBJ1-6; possible D gene TRBD1, 6 bases. Per germline, CDR1 LGHDT and CDR2 YNNKEL (reference sequence). V lost 4 bases to trimming and J lost 6 bases, with 13 bases between them. The CDR3 runs to 15 residues. The CDR3 DNA is TGTGCCAGCAGCCGTTTGACAGGAGGTAATTCACCCCTCCACTTT. Its protein is CASSRLTGGNSPLHF.

To note about this clonotype: Possible read error: a much larger clone is one base away. The gene calls are TRBV30 and TRBJ2-3; no clear D. The V gene lost 1 base and the J gene lost 4 bases, with 15 bases spanning the gap. Germline V gene lookup returns CDR1 GTSNPN and CDR2 SVGIG (reference sequence). This CDR3 region has 15 residues. CDR3: CAWSARRDTSDTQYF. The CDR3 nucleotides read TGTGCCTGGAGTGCTCGCAGAGACACCTCAGATACGCAGTATTTT. Variable domain in full (rest from reference TRBV30 and TRBJ2-3): SQTIHQWPATLVQPVGSPLSLECTVEGTSNPNLYWYRQAAGRGLQLLFYSVGIGQISSEVPQNLSASRPQDRQFILSSKKLLLSDSGFYLCAWSARRDTSDTQYFGPGTRLTVL.

This sequence joins TRBV12-3 or TRBV12-4 and TRBJ1-2; D is unresolved. V was cut by 6 bases and J by 6 bases, with 8 bases left in between. The CDR3 has 11 residues. DNA for the CDR3: TGTGCCAGCAGAACCGAAGATGGCTACACCTTC. Translating it yields CASRTEDGYTF.

This clonotype came up a few times. V usage is TRBV7-2 and J usage is TRBJ2-1, with 10 bases matching TRBD2. The CDR3 runs to 17 residues. Germline V CDR1 and CDR2: SGHTA, FQGNSA. J lost 2 bases, V lost 0 bases, and 4 bases had no gene match. CDR3 nucleotide sequence: TGTGCCAGCAGCTTAGCTAACGGACTAGCGGCCTACAATGAGCAGTTCTTC. Translated: CASSLANGLAAYNEQFF.

This clonotype turned up a few times. V usage is TRBV7-9 and J usage is TRBJ1-2; 8 nucleotides line up with TRBD1. The CDR3 spans 14 residues. Germline lookup yields CDR1 SEHNR and CDR2 FQNEAQ (reference sequence). J gave up 4 bases and V 5 bases, and 6 bases lay outside the gene matches. CDR3 residues: CASSGTGLTYGYTF. The CDR3, as DNA: TGTGCCAGCAGCGGGACAGGTCTTACCTATGGCTACACCTTC.

There are many counts of this clonotype. V is TRBV5-1 and J is TRBJ2-7, with D tentatively TRBD2 (6 bases). The CDR3 loop spans 13 amino acids. V lost 7 bases and J lost 2, with 13 bases in between. Germline lookup yields CDR1 SGHRS and CDR2 YFSETQ. The CDR3 is CASARDLPYEQYF. The CDR3 nucleotides read TGCGCCAGCGCCAGGGACTTACCCTACGAGCAGTACTTC.

This clonotype has only a few counts. The chain joins TRBV4-1 to TRBJ2-7; no clear D gene. Germline CDR1 MGHRA, CDR2 YSYEKL. The CDR3 runs to 16 residues. The V and J ends lost 1 base and 4 bases respectively, with 17 bases between them. The CDR3 DNA reads as TGCGCCAGCAGCCAAGGGCAAGGACCAACGAAGTACGAGCAGTACTTC. Encoded protein: CASSQGQGPTKYEQYF.

This clonotype has ten or more counts. The chain employs TRBV11-1 and TRBJ2-3; 9 positions match TRBD2. The CDR3 is made up of 16 amino acids. The V gene end was trimmed by 5 bases and the J gene end by 2 bases; junction bases not matched to a gene: 8. Germline V gene data show CDR1 as SGHAT and CDR2 as FQDESV (reference sequence). The CDR3 nucleotides read TGTGCCAGCAGCCTACGAGCGGGGGGAAACACAGATACGCAGTATTTT. Translation gives CASSLRAGGNTDTQYF.

At least ten counts were recorded for this clonotype. This chain links TRBV29-1 with TRBJ2-7; 10 bases agree with TRBD1. The V and J ends lost 7 bases and 2 bases, in that order; junction bases with no gene match: 5. CDR1 is SQVTM and CDR2 is ANQGSEA in the germline V gene. This CDR3 is built from 13 residues. CDR3 loop: CSAGQGEAYEQYF. The DNA for the CDR3 is TGCAGCGCCGGACAGGGGGAAGCCTACGAGCAGTACTTC.

This clonotype occurred many times. This sequence joins TRBV11-1 and TRBJ2-7; D is possibly TRBD1 or TRBD2 (5 bases each). Germline V gene data show CDR1 as SGHAT and CDR2 as FQDESV (reference sequence). The CDR3 sequence is 14 residues long. The ends were cut back, 0 bases at V and 3 bases at J, with 9 bases in the middle. The DNA for the CDR3 is TGTGCCAGCAGCTTAGCGCCAGGGAGCTACGAGCAGTACTTC. This codes for CASSLAPGSYEQYF.

This clonotype was seen ten or more times. V is TRBV20-1 and J is TRBJ1-1, with D possibly matching TRBD1 (6 bases). The CDR3 extends over 14 amino acids. CDR1 is DFQATT and CDR2 is SNEGSKA in the germline V gene (reference sequence). V was shortened by 1 base and J by 3 bases, with 12 bases between the two germline ends. CDR3 sequence: CSARGGRSDTEAFF. DNA of the CDR3: TGCAGTGCTAGAGGGGGGCGCTCGGACACTGAAGCTTTCTTT.

This sequence joins TRBV6-5 and TRBJ2-3; the D gene is possibly TRBD2 (7 bases). CDR3 length equals 16 residues. V dropped 2 bases and J dropped 5 bases, with 17 bases sitting between them. Germline CDR1 reads MNHEY; CDR2 reads SVGAGI. For the CDR3, the DNA is TGTGCCAGCAGTTACAGGGGGGGGGGTTCTGGAGATACGCAGTATTTT. It encodes CASSYRGGGSGDTQYF.

There are many counts of this clonotype. The chain has TRBV2 and TRBJ2-1; weak D call: TRBD2 (5 bases). V lost 0 bases and J 7 bases, leaving 13 bases between the germline ends. This CDR3 has 15 residues. The germline CDR1 and CDR2 sequences are SNHLY and FYNNEI. CDR3 sequence (DNA): TGTGCCAGCAGTGAAGCCTTGGCTAGCAGGAATGAGCAGTTCTTC. This translates into CASSEALASRNEQFF. The full variable domain, rest sourced from reference TRBV2 and TRBJ2-1, is EPEVTQTPSHQVTQMGQEVILRCVPISNHLYFYWYRQILGQKVEFLVSFYNNEISEKSEIFDDQFSVERPDGSNFTLKIRSTKLEDSAMYFCASSEALASRNEQFFGPGTRLTVL.

This clonotype was seen repeatedly, ten times or more. The chain joins TRBV20-1 to TRBJ2-3; possibly TRBD1 or TRBD2 for D (5 bases each). The germline CDR1 and CDR2 sequences are DFQATT and SNEGSKA (reference sequence). V lost 3 bases and J lost 6, with 19 bases in between. CDR3 length: 15 residues. The CDR3 DNA is TGCAGTGCTAGTACTAGGACAACCTCCCCGGATACGCAGTATTTT. Its translation: CSASTRTTSPDTQYF.

This rearrangement joins TRBV24-1 to TRBJ2-7, with a tentative D call TRBD1 (5 bases). V was pared by 2 bases and J by 2 bases, with 6 bases between. This CDR3 has 13 amino acids. CDR1 and CDR2 from the germline V gene are KGHDR and SFDVKD. In DNA form, the CDR3 reads TGTGCCACCAGTGATTCACAGGCCTACGAGCAGTACTTC. It is translated as CATSDSQAYEQYF.

This rearrangement joins TRBV11-2 to TRBJ2-3; D not certain. V was pared by 0 bases and J by 2 bases, with 12 bases between. Germline assignment: CDR1 SGHAT and CDR2 FQNNGV. The CDR3 contains 16 residues. The CDR3 DNA follows: TGTGCCAGCAGCTTAGATGTAGACTCTTACACAGATACGCAGTATTTT. It encodes CASSLDVDSYTDTQYF.

This rearrangement joins TRBV20-1 to TRBJ2-1; TRBD2 matches at 9 bases. The germline V gene has CDR1 DFQATT and CDR2 SNEGSKA (reference sequence). Germline trimming cut 4 bases from V and 5 bases from J; bases unmatched to any gene: 12. The CDR3 has 16 amino acids. Written as DNA, the CDR3 is TGCAGTGCTACCGGCCGGCGGGGGGGGGGTAACAATGAGCAGTTCTTC. It translates to CSATGRRGGGNNEQFF.

The rearrangement links TRBV5-1 to TRBJ2-2; the match to TRBD2 covers 9 bases. Germline-derived CDR1 and CDR2 are SGHRS and YFSETQ. There are 16 residues in the CDR3. Trimming removed 5 bases from V and 6 bases from J; junction bases left unmatched: 11. CDR3 region: CASSGASGMSPGELFF. CDR3 DNA sequence: TGCGCCAGCAGTGGGGCTAGCGGGATGTCGCCCGGGGAGCTGTTTTTT.

V gene TRBV20-1 combines with J gene TRBJ2-1, with a possible D match to TRBD2 (6 bases). The V gene's germline CDR1 is DFQATT and CDR2 SNEGSKA (reference sequence). The CDR3 covers 15 residues. Trimming took 3 bases from V and 0 from J, leaving 12 bases between them. CDR3 protein: CSARTRGSSYNEQFF. The CDR3 bases are TGCAGTGCTAGGACGCGGGGAAGCTCCTACAATGAGCAGTTCTTC.

This clonotype has ten or more counts. The chain carries TRBV5-5 and TRBJ2-5; D might be TRBD2 (7 bases). The V and J ends lost 0 bases and 5 bases respectively, with 17 bases between them. Germline CDR1 is SGHKS and CDR2 is YYEKEE (reference sequence). CDR3 size: 16 residues. The CDR3 DNA follows: TGTGCCAGCAGCTTGGAGGCTAGCGGAGGGGGGGAGACCCAGTACTTC. Its translation is CASSLEASGGGETQYF.

This clonotype was counted between two and nine times. The chain links TRBV20-1 to TRBJ2-2; D may be TRBD2 (7 bases). Germline-derived CDR1 and CDR2 are DFQATT and SNEGSKA (reference sequence). The V end was cut by 3 bases, the J end by 0 bases, with 14 bases between. The length of the CDR3 is 16 residues. This CDR3 is CSASDRGATNTGELFF. The CDR3 region has the DNA TGCAGTGCTAGTGACCGGGGGGCAACGAACACCGGGGAGCTGTTTTTT.

This rearrangement joins TRBV6-1 to TRBJ1-2, with TRBD1 identical over 11 bases. J lost 8 bases, V lost 6 bases, and 5 bases had no gene match. The CDR3 is 13 amino acids. The germline CDR1 and CDR2 sequences are MNHNS and SASEGT. CDR3 residues: CASRLRTGGGYTF. In DNA form, the CDR3 reads TGTGCCAGCAGACTTAGGACAGGGGGCGGCTACACCTTC.

The rearrangement links TRBV18 to TRBJ2-5, with D perhaps given as TRBD1 or TRBD2 (5 bases each). Germline V gene data show CDR1 as KGHSH and CDR2 as LQKENI. The CDR3 runs 16 residues. V lost 4 bases to trimming and J lost 2 bases, with 17 bases between them. This CDR3 reads CASSRTPGRIQETQYF. The CDR3 DNA reads as TGTGCCAGCTCACGAACTCCGGGACGTATACAAGAGACCCAGTACTTC.

Ten or more counts support this clonotype. The chain has TRBV27 and TRBJ1-1; the D is unclear. Germline V gives CDR1 MNHEY, CDR2 SMNVEV (reference sequence). V was cut by 6 bases and J by 1 base, with 9 bases left in between. The CDR3 has 13 amino acids. As DNA, the CDR3 is TGTGCCAGCAGCGTGGACGGGAACACTGAAGCTTTCTTT. This sequence encodes CASSVDGNTEAFF.

The rearrangement links TRBV2 to TRBJ2-1, with 10 bases identical to TRBD2. The CDR3 extends over 18 amino acids. Per germline, CDR1 SNHLY and CDR2 FYNNEI. J lost 6 bases, V lost 8 bases, and 19 bases had no gene match. In DNA, the CDR3 is TGTGCCAGCGCCAAGCGGAAACTAGCGGGATCCGGGGCCAATGAGCAGTTCTTC. It codes for CASAKRKLAGSGANEQFF. The whole variable domain, filled in from reference TRBV2 and TRBJ2-1, reads EPEVTQTPSHQVTQMGQEVILRCVPISNHLYFYWYRQILGQKVEFLVSFYNNEISEKSEIFDDQFSVERPDGSNFTLKIRSTKLEDSAMYFCASAKRKLAGSGANEQFFGPGTRLTVL.

This clonotype appeared many times. This rearrangement joins TRBV5-1 to TRBJ2-2; a weak D match, TRBD1 (6 bases). Looked up from germline, CDR1 is SGHRS and CDR2 is YFSETQ. The CDR3 is 14 amino acids. Trimming removed 6 bases from V and 3 bases from J, with 12 bases in between. The CDR3 reads CASKPRTDTGELFF. The CDR3 DNA reads TGCGCCAGCAAACCCCGGACAGACACCGGGGAGCTGTTTTTT.

This chain joins TRBV29-1 and TRBJ1-2, with D unclear. CDR1 is SQVTM, CDR2 ANQGSEA, per germline. The CDR3 contains 10 residues. V was shortened by 4 bases and J by 8 bases, with 8 bases between the two germline ends. Here the CDR3 reads CSVGDGGYTF. DNA of the CDR3: TGCAGCGTTGGCGACGGCGGCTACACCTTC. The full variable domain, completed using reference TRBV29-1 and TRBJ1-2, is SAVISQKPSRDICQRGTSLTIQCQVDSQVTMMFWYRQQPGQSLTLIATANQGSEATYESGFVIDKFPISRPNLTFSTLTVSNMSPEDSSIYLCSVGDGGYTFGSGTRLTVV.

This clonotype was seen repeatedly, ten times or more. The chain couples TRBV27 to TRBJ1-1; D gene uncertain. This CDR3 region has 15 residues. The germline CDR1 and CDR2 sequences are MNHEY and SMNVEV (reference sequence). The V end was cut by 3 bases, the J end by 1 base, with 12 bases between. The CDR3 here is CASSLRPPENTEAFF. The CDR3 nucleotides read TGTGCCAGCAGTTTGAGGCCCCCAGAGAACACTGAAGCTTTCTTT.

Only a few counts were recorded for this clonotype. V and J are TRBV5-5 and TRBJ1-2; D not certain. V lost 2 bases and J 4 bases, leaving 15 bases between the germline ends. From germline, CDR1 is SGHKS and CDR2 YYEKEE (reference sequence). The CDR3 consists of 15 residues. The CDR3: CASSFDNSIAYGYTF. CDR3 coding DNA: TGTGCCAGCAGCTTCGACAACTCGATCGCCTATGGCTACACCTTC.

The chain joins TRBV6-1 to TRBJ2-3; 10 nucleotides agree with TRBD2. The length of the CDR3 is 18 residues. V was clipped by 1 base and J by 5 bases; unmatched bases: 12. Germline lookup yields CDR1 MNHNS and CDR2 SASEGT. The CDR3 region is CASSEVLQAGGPGDTQYF. The CDR3, as DNA: TGTGCCAGCAGTGAAGTATTGCAAGCGGGAGGGCCGGGAGATACGCAGTATTTT.

The chain couples TRBV15 to TRBJ2-2; D unclear. The CDR3 is made up of 18 amino acids. From germline, CDR1 is LNHNV and CDR2 YYDKDF (reference sequence). Trimming removed 0 bases from V and 1 base from J, with 15 bases in between. CDR3 in amino acids: CATSRDLIGQQNTGELFF. CDR3 sequence (DNA): TGTGCCACCAGCAGAGATCTGATAGGTCAGCAGAACACCGGGGAGCTGTTTTTT.